Listed below are T cell receptor beta chains from one sample, sequenced in a study of metastatic and nonmetastatic thyroid tumors. TCRdb re-processed the PCR reads through MiXCR. The data contain some 16,000 clones, less than 25% of them singletons. Sequencing was performed on tumor tissue. The receptors were gathered from a male donor with papillary thyroid cancer or a benign thyroid nodule (not recorded which). Some clones in this sample may be carry-over from other donors' samples. Each CDR3 is given with its conserved first and last residue. A D gene is named only where the DNA matches it firmly. Size tells how often a clone was seen (once, few, many) or the class of an expanded clone, and some rows leave it out.

v_gene	abundance	j_gene	d_gene	CDR3aa	CDR3nt
TRBV7-1	-	TRBJ2-6	-	CASSYHPGHGPHRSGANVLTF	TGTGCCAGCAGCTATCATCCGGGACATGGACCCCATCGCTCTGGGGCCAACGTCCTGACTTTC
TRBV6-2/TRBV6-3	medium-sized	TRBJ1-1	-	CASSYALHRRDTEAFF	TGTGCCAGCAGTTACGCCCTCCACAGGAGGGACACTGAAGCTTTCTTT
TRBV19	many	TRBJ2-7	TRBD1	CASTGGSYEQYF	TGTGCCAGTACAGGGGGATCCTACGAGCAGTACTTC
TRBV20-1	large	TRBJ1-5	-	CSASLAGDQPQHF	TGCAGTGCTAGTCTCGCTGGCGATCAGCCCCAGCATTTT
TRBV20-1	many	TRBJ2-5	TRBD2	CSARRRGYQETQYF	TGCAGTGCTAGGAGGCGGGGGTACCAAGAGACCCAGTACTTC
TRBV19	medium-sized	TRBJ2-7	-	CASSPLQGNEQYF	TGTGCCAGTAGTCCCCTGCAGGGGAACGAGCAGTACTTC
TRBV27	medium-sized	TRBJ2-7	-	CASSSSPGPTYEQYF	TGTGCCAGCAGTTCCTCCCCAGGGCCCACCTACGAGCAGTACTTC
TRBV10-2	many	TRBJ1-5	-	CASSGQINQPQHF	TGCGCCAGCAGCGGACAGATCAATCAGCCCCAGCATTTT
TRBV30	-	TRBJ2-7	-	CTWVAGAGYEQYF	TGTACCTGGGTAGCTGGAGCTGGCTACGAGCAGTACTTC
TRBV6-1	medium-sized	TRBJ2-1	TRBD2	CASSETRGTSGSSQFF	TGTGCCAGCAGTGAAACGCGAGGGACTAGCGGGAGTTCACAGTTCTTC
TRBV24-1	few	TRBJ2-7	-	CATSDFDRQYF	TGTGCCACCAGTGATTTCGACAGGCAGTACTTC
TRBV27	-	TRBJ1-2	TRBD1	CASSLSLGQGGGYTF	TGTGCCAGCAGTTTATCGTTAGGACAGGGTGGTGGCTACACCTTC
TRBV28	medium-sized	TRBJ1-2	TRBD1	CASSPTGVIVYGYTF	TGTGCCAGCAGTCCGACAGGGGTTATTGTCTATGGCTACACCTTC
TRBV27	medium-sized	TRBJ2-7	-	CASSQNRDSLEQYF	TGTGCCAGCAGTCAAAACCGGGACTCCCTCGAGCAGTACTTC
TRBV20-1	-	TRBJ2-7	TRBD2	CRARLLAPPQQYF	TGCAGGGCTAGACTACTAGCGCCACCCCAGCAGTACTTC
TRBV5-6	many	TRBJ2-3	TRBD1	CASSRDRGPTLRTDTQYF	TGTGCCAGCAGCAGAGACAGGGGGCCAACCCTTCGCACAGATACGCAGTATTTT
TRBV27	medium-sized	TRBJ1-6	-	CASRGGYSPLHF	TGTGCCAGCAGGGGCGGGTATTCACCCCTCCACTTT
TRBV19	once	TRBJ1-5	-	CASSIDTLGWGRERPQHF	TGTGCCAGTAGTATAGACACGCTCGGATGGGGACGGGAGCGGCCCCAGCATTTT
TRBV6-1	medium-sized	TRBJ1-2	-	CATDLQGGYGYTF	TGTGCCACCGATCTACAGGGTGGCTATGGCTACACCTTC
TRBV7-9	medium-sized	TRBJ2-1	-	CASSLVGGEQFF	TGTGCCAGCAGCTTAGTTGGCGGTGAGCAGTTCTTC
TRBV28	-	TRBJ2-7	-	CASISSETRSSYEQYF	TGTGCCAGCATTTCATCTGAGACTCGGAGCTCCTACGAGCAGTACTTC
TRBV5-8	many	TRBJ1-5	TRBD1	CASSGGTGGSNQPQHF	TGTGCCAGCAGCGGGGGGACAGGGGGTAGCAATCAGCCCCAGCATTTT
TRBV6-2/TRBV6-3	-	TRBJ2-7	-	CASSLDVDSYDQYF	TGTGCCAGCAGTTTGGACGTGGATAGCTACGATCAGTACTTC
TRBV5-6	many	TRBJ1-1	-	CASSLAGNTEAFF	TGTGCCAGCAGCTTGGCAGGGAACACTGAAGCTTTCTTT
TRBV28	few	TRBJ2-2	-	CASLKRGTGELFF	TGTGCCAGCCTAAAAAGGGGTACCGGGGAGCTGTTTTTT
TRBV7-9	-	TRBJ2-7	-	CASSSAVDLPGEQYF	TGTGCCAGCAGCTCAGCCGTAGACCTTCCGGGTGAGCAGTACTTC
TRBV28	few	TRBJ2-1	-	CASTGRWNEQFF	TGTGCCAGCACAGGAAGGTGGAATGAGCAGTTCTTC
TRBV10-3	many	TRBJ2-1	TRBD2	CAISAPPGTSGGSSYNEQFF	TGTGCCATCAGTGCGCCGCCCGGGACTAGCGGGGGAAGCTCCTACAATGAGCAGTTCTTC
TRBV5-6	-	TRBJ1-1	-	CASSLSWCLNTEAFF	TGTGCCAGCAGCTTGTCCTGGTGCTTGAACACTGAAGCTTTCTTT
TRBV3-1	many	TRBJ2-7	-	CASSLLLEQGGHEQYF	TGTGCCAGCAGCCTCCTCCTGGAGCAGGGCGGCCACGAGCAGTACTTC
TRBV2	many	TRBJ1-4	TRBD1	CASILPGQGSEKLFF	TGTGCCAGCATCTTACCGGGACAGGGAAGTGAAAAACTGTTTTTT
TRBV6-1	few	TRBJ2-3	-	CASSESGTDTQYF	TGTGCCAGCAGTGAGTCCGGGACAGATACGCAGTATTTT
TRBV13	-	TRBJ2-7	-	CASLGQGPIF	TGTGCCAGCTTAGGACAAGGACCTATCTTC
TRBV20-1	-	TRBJ1-1	-	CSARDPEGRNTEAFF	TGCAGTGCTAGAGATCCGGAGGGCAGGAACACTGAAGCTTTCTTT
TRBV4-1	many	TRBJ1-3	-	CASSQEDRAGNTIYF	TGCGCCAGCAGCCAAGAAGACAGAGCTGGAAACACCATATATTTT
TRBV7-9	many	TRBJ1-1	-	CASSRSRSGYGEAFF	TGTGCCAGCAGCCGATCTCGGTCGGGGTATGGGGAAGCTTTCTTT
TRBV7-9	-	TRBJ2-5	TRBD1	CASSNCDRGFFETQYF	TGTGCCAGCAGCAACTGTGACAGGGGTTTTTTCGAGACCCAGTACTTC
TRBV4-1	-	TRBJ1-1	-	CASSLQGETEAFF	TGCGCCAGCAGCCTCCAGGGTGAAACTGAAGCTTTCTTT
TRBV7-9	-	TRBJ1-1	-	CASRPTLAGEAFF	TGTGCCAGCAGGCCGACATTGGCGGGTGAAGCTTTCTTT
TRBV6-2/TRBV6-3	few	TRBJ2-7	TRBD1	CASTRDSLSRYEQYF	TGTGCCAGCACCCGGGACAGCCTAAGCCGCTACGAGCAGTACTTC
TRBV27	many	TRBJ2-3	-	CASSLRLVATDTQYF	TGTGCCAGCAGTCTCCGGTTGGTAGCAACAGATACGCAGTATTTT
TRBV7-9	many	TRBJ1-4	-	CASSWDRDTGLRQLFF	TGTGCCAGCAGCTGGGACCGGGACACTGGACTTAGGCAACTGTTTTTT
TRBV7-2	-	TRBJ2-5	-	CASNPSGGKETQYF	TGTGCCAGTAATCCCAGCGGCGGGAAAGAGACCCAGTACTTC
TRBV5-1	-	TRBJ2-3	-	CASGFTGDTQYF	TGCGCCAGCGGCTTTACAGGGGATACGCAGTATTTT
TRBV7-8	medium-sized	TRBJ1-5	-	CASSLEGQPQHF	TGTGCCAGCAGCTTAGAGGGACAGCCCCAGCATTTT
TRBV30	medium-sized	TRBJ2-3	TRBD2	CAWSVLAGGPDTQYF	TGTGCCTGGAGTGTACTAGCGGGGGGGCCAGATACGCAGTATTTT
TRBV30	-	TRBJ1-1	-	CAWSVIEAFF	TGTGCCTGGAGTGTGATTGAAGCTTTCTTT
TRBV7-2	-	TRBJ2-5	-	CASGLGLGQETQYF	TGTGCAAGCGGATTGGGCTTGGGACAAGAGACCCAGTACTTC
TRBV20-1	-	TRBJ1-1	-	CSARDPVREGRAFF	TGCAGTGCTAGGGACCCCGTGAGAGAGGGGCGGGCTTTCTTT
TRBV28	few	TRBJ1-1	TRBD1	CASISDRPNTEAFF	TGTGCCAGCATTTCGGACAGGCCGAACACTGAAGCTTTCTTT
TRBV28	medium-sized	TRBJ1-1	-	CASSLWGDGTEAFF	TGTGCCAGCAGTTTATGGGGGGACGGCACTGAAGCTTTCTTT